The entry that follows covers one T cell receptor beta chain sequence. TCRdb used MiXCR to reprocess the RT-PCR reads, holding one entry per CDR3 protein. The data show over 350,000 distinct CDR3 sequences, with 16% seen just once and 7.2% held by the top ten. The data originate from a study of patients and donors after allogeneic stem cell transplantation. V was clipped by 7 bases and J by 4 bases, with 25 bases between them. CDR1 is SEHNR and CDR2 is FQNEAQ in the germline V gene (reference sequence). This CDR3 comprises 17 residues. The source material was blood, either unsorted or a sorted T cell fraction (not recorded which). V and J are TRBV7-9 and TRBJ1-2, with D possibly matching TRBD1 (6 bases). This sequence was found in a human donor who was either an allogeneic HSCT recipient or a stem cell or donor lymphocyte infusion donor (not recorded which). It is not recorded whose cells these are; they may come from a transplant donor. CDR3 loop: CASTPGPFRDISYGYTF. Here the CDR3 DNA reads TGTGCCAGCACCCCTGGGCCTTTTCGGGACATATCCTATGGCTACACCTTC. The full variable domain, rest sourced from reference TRBV7-9 and TRBJ1-2, is DTGVSQNPRHKITKRGQNVTFRCDPISEHNRLYWYRQTLGQGPEFLTYFQNEAQLEKSRLLSDRFSAERPKGSFSTLEIQRTEQGDSAMYLCASTPGPFRDISYGYTFGSGTRLTVV.